A selection of T cell receptor beta chains follows, all from one sample in a study of neurological immune-mediated disorders. Via MiXCR, TCRdb re-called the 5' RACE reads, giving one row per CDR3 protein. Among about 62,000 distinct CDR3 sequences, around 3.8% were seen once, and the ten largest hold roughly 2%. The sample comprised PBMCs. All receptors derive from a woman aged 45-60 years with multiple sclerosis. Each CDR3 is given with its conserved first and last residue. A D gene is named only where the DNA matches it firmly. The size field is filled for only some rows; it gives once, few, many or a size class.

d_call: .; clone_size: few; j_call: TRBJ2-2; v_call: TRBV12-3/TRBV12-4; cdr3_nt: TGTGCCAGCAGCCGGGGCGGCATACGACCCACCGGGGAGCTGTTTTTT; cdr3_aa: CASSRGGIRPTGELFF
d_call: .; clone_size: many; j_call: TRBJ1-4; v_call: TRBV5-1; cdr3_nt: TGCGCCAGCAGCGAACAGCCTGGGACTAATGAAAAACTGTTTTTT; cdr3_aa: CASSEQPGTNEKLFF
d_call: .; clone_size: many; j_call: TRBJ2-1; v_call: TRBV20-1; cdr3_nt: TGCAGTGCCGTACCACTATTTAGTGAGCAGTTCTTC; cdr3_aa: CSAVPLFSEQFF
d_call: TRBD1; clone_size: many; j_call: TRBJ1-1; v_call: TRBV5-1; cdr3_nt: TGCGCCAGCAGCATCCGACAGGGAAACACTGAAGCTTTCTTT; cdr3_aa: CASSIRQGNTEAFF
d_call: TRBD1; clone_size: many; j_call: TRBJ1-4; v_call: TRBV7-9; cdr3_nt: TGTGCCAGCAGCCCGGACAGGGGGAATGAAAAACTGTTTTTT; cdr3_aa: CASSPDRGNEKLFF
d_call: TRBD1; clone_size: .; j_call: TRBJ2-1; v_call: TRBV7-8; cdr3_nt: TGTGCCAGCAGCTTAGAATTCGGGAACAGGGGGAATGAGCAGTTCTTC; cdr3_aa: CASSLEFGNRGNEQFF
d_call: TRBD1; clone_size: many; j_call: TRBJ1-1; v_call: TRBV20-1; cdr3_nt: TGCAGTGCTAAACTGGTACTTAACCGGGACAGGGCGACTCCGAACACTGAAGCTTTCTTT; cdr3_aa: CSAKLVLNRDRATPNTEAFF
d_call: .; clone_size: .; j_call: TRBJ2-1; v_call: TRBV18; cdr3_nt: TGTGCCAGCTCAACACTTGGCGCAGGGCAGTTCTTC; cdr3_aa: CASSTLGAGQFF
d_call: TRBD2; clone_size: .; j_call: TRBJ2-3; v_call: TRBV10-3; cdr3_nt: TGTGCCATCAGTGGAGGTCTAGCGGGAGGGCCAACAGATACGCAGTATTTT; cdr3_aa: CAISGGLAGGPTDTQYF
d_call: .; clone_size: medium-sized; j_call: TRBJ1-4; v_call: TRBV12-3/TRBV12-4; cdr3_nt: TGTGCCAGCAGGGGAACAGGGTTTCCAACTAATGAAAAACTGTTTTTT; cdr3_aa: CASRGTGFPTNEKLFF
d_call: TRBD1; clone_size: many; j_call: TRBJ2-1; v_call: TRBV12-3/TRBV12-4; cdr3_nt: TGTGCCAGCAGTTTGGGGACGTCGGACAGGGGTGGCAATGAGCAGTTCTTC; cdr3_aa: CASSLGTSDRGGNEQFF
d_call: TRBD2; clone_size: .; j_call: TRBJ2-1; v_call: TRBV7-2; cdr3_nt: TGTGCCAGCAGCATCACCGGGACTAGCGGCGGTGAGCAGTTCTTC; cdr3_aa: CASSITGTSGGEQFF
d_call: .; clone_size: many; j_call: TRBJ2-5; v_call: TRBV24-1; cdr3_nt: TGTGCCACCAGTGATTCCACGGACTTATGGAGGGATCAAGAGACCCAGTACTTC; cdr3_aa: CATSDSTDLWRDQETQYF
d_call: .; clone_size: many; j_call: TRBJ2-7; v_call: TRBV7-8; cdr3_nt: TGTGCCAGCAGCTCCGGGACTTCCGAGCAGTACTTC; cdr3_aa: CASSSGTSEQYF
d_call: .; clone_size: many; j_call: TRBJ2-3; v_call: TRBV29-1; cdr3_nt: TGCAGCTCCGTCGGGATACGCACAGATACGCAGTATTTT; cdr3_aa: CSSVGIRTDTQYF
d_call: .; clone_size: many; j_call: TRBJ1-1; v_call: TRBV20-1; cdr3_nt: TGCAGTGCTAGGTGGAGCGGGAACACTGAAGCTTTCTTT; cdr3_aa: CSARWSGNTEAFF
d_call: .; clone_size: few; j_call: TRBJ2-3; v_call: TRBV14; cdr3_nt: TGTGCCAGCAGCCAAGAAACAGGGATGGATACGCAGTATTTT; cdr3_aa: CASSQETGMDTQYF
d_call: .; clone_size: many; j_call: TRBJ1-4; v_call: TRBV9; cdr3_nt: TGTGCCAGCAGCGTAGGGTCTCAAGATAATGAAAAACTGTTTTTT; cdr3_aa: CASSVGSQDNEKLFF
d_call: .; clone_size: many; j_call: TRBJ2-1; v_call: TRBV5-1; cdr3_nt: TGCGCCAGCACCACAACCCTAGGGCCTAGGAATGAGCAGTTCTTC; cdr3_aa: CASTTTLGPRNEQFF
d_call: TRBD1; clone_size: many; j_call: TRBJ2-7; v_call: TRBV29-1; cdr3_nt: TGCAGCGTCCGGGACAGGGGTAACCACGAGCAGTACTTC; cdr3_aa: CSVRDRGNHEQYF
d_call: .; clone_size: many; j_call: TRBJ1-5; v_call: TRBV27; cdr3_nt: TGTGCCAGCAGAAATACAGGGAGCAATCAGCCCCAGCATTTT; cdr3_aa: CASRNTGSNQPQHF
d_call: TRBD1; clone_size: many; j_call: TRBJ1-2; v_call: TRBV5-1; cdr3_nt: TGCGCCAGCAGCCCTGGACAGGGGCGGTATTTGGATGGCTACACCTTC; cdr3_aa: CASSPGQGRYLDGYTF
d_call: .; clone_size: many; j_call: TRBJ2-2; v_call: TRBV20-1; cdr3_nt: TGCAGTGCTAGCGGGAGAACCGGGGAGCTGTTTTTT; cdr3_aa: CSASGRTGELFF
d_call: TRBD2; clone_size: many; j_call: TRBJ2-1; v_call: TRBV4-2; cdr3_nt: TGTGCCAGCAGCCAAGGTCCTAGCGGGAGGGCCACCTACAATGAGCAGTTCTTC; cdr3_aa: CASSQGPSGRATYNEQFF
d_call: TRBD2; clone_size: few; j_call: TRBJ2-1; v_call: TRBV20-1; cdr3_nt: TGCAGTGTCGCGACTAGCGGGACCGAGAATGAGCAGTTCTTC; cdr3_aa: CSVATSGTENEQFF
d_call: .; clone_size: many; j_call: TRBJ1-5; v_call: TRBV9; cdr3_nt: TGTGCCAGCAGCGCACAGGGAAGCAATCAGCCCCAGCATTTT; cdr3_aa: CASSAQGSNQPQHF
d_call: .; clone_size: many; j_call: TRBJ1-2; v_call: TRBV7-2; cdr3_nt: TGTGCCAGCAGCTTGACACAGGCGAGGAAGGGCTACACCTTC; cdr3_aa: CASSLTQARKGYTF
d_call: TRBD2; clone_size: few; j_call: TRBJ2-7; v_call: TRBV20-1; cdr3_nt: TGCAGTGCTAGCAGGCTAGCGGGAGAAAATCGGCAGTACTTC; cdr3_aa: CSASRLAGENRQYF
d_call: TRBD2; clone_size: many; j_call: TRBJ2-2; v_call: TRBV5-1; cdr3_nt: TGCGCCAGCAGCTTGCCGGGAGGAGGAACCGGGGAGCTGTTTTTT; cdr3_aa: CASSLPGGGTGELFF
d_call: TRBD1; clone_size: .; j_call: TRBJ2-7; v_call: TRBV27; cdr3_nt: TGTGCCAGCAGTTCAGGGGGTTACGAGCAGTACTTC; cdr3_aa: CASSSGGYEQYF
d_call: TRBD2; clone_size: many; j_call: TRBJ2-7; v_call: TRBV20-1; cdr3_nt: TGCAGTGCTCAGACTAGCGGGACCTTCTACGAGCAGTACTTC; cdr3_aa: CSAQTSGTFYEQYF
d_call: .; clone_size: many; j_call: TRBJ2-2; v_call: TRBV12-3/TRBV12-4; cdr3_nt: TGTGCCAGCAGCCTCGGTAGGGTTCCCGGAACCGGGGAGCTGTTTTTT; cdr3_aa: CASSLGRVPGTGELFF
d_call: TRBD1; clone_size: many; j_call: TRBJ1-2; v_call: TRBV7-2; cdr3_nt: TGTGCCAGCAGCATTAACAGGGGGCCGAACTATGGCTACACCTTC; cdr3_aa: CASSINRGPNYGYTF
d_call: TRBD1; clone_size: many; j_call: TRBJ1-5; v_call: TRBV6-5; cdr3_nt: TGTGCCAGCAGCCCCACAGGGGGTGGGAATCAGCCCCAGCATTTT; cdr3_aa: CASSPTGGGNQPQHF
d_call: TRBD1; clone_size: many; j_call: TRBJ2-1; v_call: TRBV9; cdr3_nt: TGTGCCAGCAGCTCAACCGGGACAGCCTACTACAATGAGCAGTTCTTC; cdr3_aa: CASSSTGTAYYNEQFF
d_call: .; clone_size: many; j_call: TRBJ2-2; v_call: TRBV18; cdr3_nt: TGTGCCAGCTCACCAGGGGCCAACACCGGGGAGCTGTTTTTT; cdr3_aa: CASSPGANTGELFF
d_call: TRBD1; clone_size: few; j_call: TRBJ2-7; v_call: TRBV7-9; cdr3_nt: TGTGCCAGCAGCCCCCGGACAGGGAGAGGTTGGGACGAGCAGTACTTC; cdr3_aa: CASSPRTGRGWDEQYF
d_call: TRBD1; clone_size: many; j_call: TRBJ1-1; v_call: TRBV20-1; cdr3_nt: TGCAGTGCTAGAGATAGGGCCGGGACAGGGGGCGGGACTGAAGCTTTCTTT; cdr3_aa: CSARDRAGTGGGTEAFF
d_call: TRBD2; clone_size: many; j_call: TRBJ2-7; v_call: TRBV7-9; cdr3_nt: TGTGCCAGCAGCCCCGTTGCGGGAGTGGTTTACGAGCAGTACTTC; cdr3_aa: CASSPVAGVVYEQYF
d_call: TRBD2; clone_size: many; j_call: TRBJ2-5; v_call: TRBV5-1; cdr3_nt: TGCGCCAGCAGCTTGGTCCCTCAGGGAGGGGAGACCCAGTACTTC; cdr3_aa: CASSLVPQGGETQYF
d_call: .; clone_size: many; j_call: TRBJ1-1; v_call: TRBV7-2; cdr3_nt: TGTGCCAGCAGCATACAGGAGAACACTGAAGCTTTCTTT; cdr3_aa: CASSIQENTEAFF
d_call: .; clone_size: many; j_call: TRBJ1-6; v_call: TRBV13; cdr3_nt: TGTGCCAGCAGCTCTCGGACTTATCAGGGTAATTCACCCCTCCACTTT; cdr3_aa: CASSSRTYQGNSPLHF
d_call: TRBD2; clone_size: many; j_call: TRBJ2-2; v_call: TRBV2; cdr3_nt: TGTGCCAGCAGTGAACTAGCGGGACGCGGGGAGCTGTTTTTT; cdr3_aa: CASSELAGRGELFF
d_call: .; clone_size: .; j_call: TRBJ2-1; v_call: TRBV9; cdr3_nt: TGTGCCAGCAGCGCCCCCCACGGGGCCTCCTCCTACAATGAGCAGTTCTTC; cdr3_aa: CASSAPHGASSYNEQFF
d_call: TRBD2; clone_size: many; j_call: TRBJ2-1; v_call: TRBV20-1; cdr3_nt: TGCAGTGCTAGACTGGGCGGGAGGAATGAGCAGTTCTTC; cdr3_aa: CSARLGGRNEQFF